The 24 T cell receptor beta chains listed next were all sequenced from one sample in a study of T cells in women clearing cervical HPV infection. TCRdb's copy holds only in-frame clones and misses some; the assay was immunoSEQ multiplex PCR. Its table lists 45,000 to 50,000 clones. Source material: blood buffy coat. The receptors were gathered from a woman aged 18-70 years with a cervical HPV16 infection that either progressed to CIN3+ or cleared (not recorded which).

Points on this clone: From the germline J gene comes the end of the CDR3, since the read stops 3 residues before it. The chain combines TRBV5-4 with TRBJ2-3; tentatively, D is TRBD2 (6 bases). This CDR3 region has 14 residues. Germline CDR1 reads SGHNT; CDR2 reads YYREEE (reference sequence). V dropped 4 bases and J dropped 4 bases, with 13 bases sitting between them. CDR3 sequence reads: CASSGTSSADTQYF. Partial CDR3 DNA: TGTGCCAGCAGCGGAACTAGCTCGGCAGATACG. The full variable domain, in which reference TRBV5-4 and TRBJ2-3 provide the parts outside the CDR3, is ETGVTQSPTHLIKTRGQQVTLRCSSQSGHNTVSWYQQALGQGPQFIFQYYREEENGRGNFPPRFSGLQFPNYSSELNVNALELDDSALYLCASSGTSSADTQYFGPGTRLTVL.

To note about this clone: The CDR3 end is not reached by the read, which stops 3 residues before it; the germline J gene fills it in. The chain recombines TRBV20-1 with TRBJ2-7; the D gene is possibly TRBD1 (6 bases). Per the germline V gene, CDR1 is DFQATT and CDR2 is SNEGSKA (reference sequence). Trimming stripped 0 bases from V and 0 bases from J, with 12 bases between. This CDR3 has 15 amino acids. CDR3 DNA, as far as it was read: TGCAGTGCTAGAGATTTACAGGGAAGCTCCTACGAG. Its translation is CSARDLQGSSYE. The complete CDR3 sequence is CSARDLQGSSYEQYF.

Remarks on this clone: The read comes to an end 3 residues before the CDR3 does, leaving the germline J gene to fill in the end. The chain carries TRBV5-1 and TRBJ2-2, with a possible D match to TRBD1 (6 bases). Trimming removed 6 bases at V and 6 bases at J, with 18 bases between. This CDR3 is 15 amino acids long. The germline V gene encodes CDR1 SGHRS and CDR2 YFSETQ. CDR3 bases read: TGCGCCAGCACCAACAAACAGGGATCCTCCGGGGAG. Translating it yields CASTNKQGSSGE. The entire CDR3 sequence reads CASTNKQGSSGELFF. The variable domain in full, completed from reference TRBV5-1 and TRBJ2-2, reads KAGVTQTPRYLIKTRGQQVTLSCSPISGHRSVSWYQQTPGQGLQFLFEYFSETQRNKGNFPGRFSGRQFSNSRSEMNVSTLELGDSALYLCASTNKQGSSGELFFGEGSRLTVL.

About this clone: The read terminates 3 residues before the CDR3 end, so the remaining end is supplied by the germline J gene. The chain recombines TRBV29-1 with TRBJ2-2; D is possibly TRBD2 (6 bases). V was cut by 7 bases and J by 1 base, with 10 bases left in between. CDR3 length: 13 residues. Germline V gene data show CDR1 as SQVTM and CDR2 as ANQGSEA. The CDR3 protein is CSALRGNTGELFF. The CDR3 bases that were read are TGCAGCGCCCTGCGGGGGAACACCGGGGAG.

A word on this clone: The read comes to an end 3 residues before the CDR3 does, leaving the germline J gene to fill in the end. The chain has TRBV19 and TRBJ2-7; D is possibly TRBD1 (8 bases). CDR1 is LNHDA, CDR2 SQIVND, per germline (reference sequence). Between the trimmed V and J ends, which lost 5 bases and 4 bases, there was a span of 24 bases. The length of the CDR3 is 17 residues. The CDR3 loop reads CASSPYWAGQGGYEQYF. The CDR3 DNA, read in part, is TGTGCCAGTAGTCCCTATTGGGCCGGACAGGGAGGGTACGAG.

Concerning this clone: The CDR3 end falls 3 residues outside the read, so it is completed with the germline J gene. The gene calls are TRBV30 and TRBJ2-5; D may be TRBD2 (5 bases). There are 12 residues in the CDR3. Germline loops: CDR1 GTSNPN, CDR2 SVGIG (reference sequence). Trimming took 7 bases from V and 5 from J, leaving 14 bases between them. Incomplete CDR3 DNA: TGTGCCTTCCGGGGAAGAAGGGAGACC. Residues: CAFRGRRET. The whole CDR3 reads CAFRGRRETQYF.

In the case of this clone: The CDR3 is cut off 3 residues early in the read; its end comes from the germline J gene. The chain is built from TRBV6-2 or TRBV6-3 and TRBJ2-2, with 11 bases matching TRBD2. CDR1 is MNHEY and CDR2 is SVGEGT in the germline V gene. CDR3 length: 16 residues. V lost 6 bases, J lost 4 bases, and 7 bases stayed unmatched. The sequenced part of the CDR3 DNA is TGTGCCAGCAGAACTAGCGGGGGTGGTGCCACCGGGGAG. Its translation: CASRTSGGGATGE. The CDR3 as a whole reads CASRTSGGGATGELFF.

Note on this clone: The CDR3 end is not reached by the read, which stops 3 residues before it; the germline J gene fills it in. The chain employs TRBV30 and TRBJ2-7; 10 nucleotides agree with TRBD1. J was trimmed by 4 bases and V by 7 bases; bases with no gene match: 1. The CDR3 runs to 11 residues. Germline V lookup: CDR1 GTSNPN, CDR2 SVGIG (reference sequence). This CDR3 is CALGQGYEQYF. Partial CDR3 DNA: TGTGCCTTGGGACAGGGGTACGAG.

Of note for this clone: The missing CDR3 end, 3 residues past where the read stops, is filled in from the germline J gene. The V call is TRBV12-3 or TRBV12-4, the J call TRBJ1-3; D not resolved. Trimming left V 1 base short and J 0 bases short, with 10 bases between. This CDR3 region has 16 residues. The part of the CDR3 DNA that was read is TGTGCCAGCAGTTTAGGGCAGGCGAGCTCTGGAAACACC. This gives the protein CASSLGQASSGNT. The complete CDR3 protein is CASSLGQASSGNTIYF.

The sequenced part of the CDR3 DNA is TGTGCCAGTAGCCGAAATAGCGGGTCCGTCGGGGAG. Translating gives CASSRNSGSVGE. The entire CDR3 is CASSRNSGSVGELFF. The gene calls are TRBV19 and TRBJ2-2; 7 nucleotides line up with TRBD2. The read gets to within 3 residues of the CDR3 end, and the germline J gene fills in the rest. Germline V gene lookup returns CDR1 LNHDA and CDR2 SQIVND (reference sequence). The V and J ends lost 6 bases and 7 bases, in that order; junction bases with no gene match: 11. This CDR3 spans 15 amino acids.

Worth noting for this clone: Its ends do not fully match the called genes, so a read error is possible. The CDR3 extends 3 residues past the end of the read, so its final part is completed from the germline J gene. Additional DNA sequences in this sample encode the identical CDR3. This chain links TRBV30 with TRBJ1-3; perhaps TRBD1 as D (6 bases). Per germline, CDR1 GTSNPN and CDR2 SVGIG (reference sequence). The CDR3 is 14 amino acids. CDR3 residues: CAWSQRQAGNTIYF. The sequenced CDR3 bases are TGTGCCTGGAGTCAACGACAGGCGGGAAACACT.

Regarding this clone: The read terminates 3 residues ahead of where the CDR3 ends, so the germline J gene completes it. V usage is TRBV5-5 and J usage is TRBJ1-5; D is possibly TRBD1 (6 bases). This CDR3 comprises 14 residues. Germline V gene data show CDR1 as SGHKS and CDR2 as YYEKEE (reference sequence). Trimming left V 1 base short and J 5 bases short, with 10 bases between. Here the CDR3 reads CASSLKRTDQPQHF. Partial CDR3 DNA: TGTGCCAGCAGCTTGAAGCGGACAGATCAGCCC. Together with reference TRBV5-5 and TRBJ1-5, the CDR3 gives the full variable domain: DAGVTQSPTHLIKTRGQQVTLRCSPISGHKSVSWYQQVLGQGPQFIFQYYEKEERGRGNFPDRFSARQFPNYSSELNVNALLLGDSALYLCASSLKRTDQPQHFGDGTRLSIL.

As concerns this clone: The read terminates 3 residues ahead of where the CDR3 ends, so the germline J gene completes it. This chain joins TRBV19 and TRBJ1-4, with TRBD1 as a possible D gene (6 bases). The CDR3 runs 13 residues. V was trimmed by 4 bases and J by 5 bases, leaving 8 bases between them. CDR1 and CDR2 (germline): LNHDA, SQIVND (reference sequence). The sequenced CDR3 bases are TGTGCCAGTAGTAGACAGGTGAATGAAAAA. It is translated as CASSRQVNEK. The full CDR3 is CASSRQVNEKLFF.

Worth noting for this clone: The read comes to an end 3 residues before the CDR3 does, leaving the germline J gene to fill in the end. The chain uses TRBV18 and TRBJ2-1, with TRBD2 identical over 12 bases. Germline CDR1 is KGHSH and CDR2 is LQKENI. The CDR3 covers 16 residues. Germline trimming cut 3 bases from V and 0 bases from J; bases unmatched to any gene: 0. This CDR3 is CASSPTSGSSYNEQFF. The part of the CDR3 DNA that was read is TGTGCCAGCTCACCGACTAGCGGGAGCTCCTACAATGAG.

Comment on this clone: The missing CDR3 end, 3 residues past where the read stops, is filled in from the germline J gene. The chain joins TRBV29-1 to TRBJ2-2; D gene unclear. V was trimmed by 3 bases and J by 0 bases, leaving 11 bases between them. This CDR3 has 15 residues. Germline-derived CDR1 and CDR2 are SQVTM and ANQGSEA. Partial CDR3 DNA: TGCAGCGTTGAGTTCTCCCCGTCGAACACCGGGGAG. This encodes CSVEFSPSNTGE. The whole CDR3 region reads CSVEFSPSNTGELFF.

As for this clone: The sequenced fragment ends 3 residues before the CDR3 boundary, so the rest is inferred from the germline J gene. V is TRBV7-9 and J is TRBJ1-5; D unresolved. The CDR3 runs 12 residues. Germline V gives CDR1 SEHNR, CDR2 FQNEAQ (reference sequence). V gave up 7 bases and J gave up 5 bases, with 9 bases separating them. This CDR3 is CASNTNDQPQHF. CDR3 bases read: TGTGCCAGCAATACAAATGATCAGCCC. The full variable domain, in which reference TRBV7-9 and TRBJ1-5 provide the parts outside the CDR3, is DTGVSQNPRHKITKRGQNVTFRCDPISEHNRLYWYRQTLGQGPEFLTYFQNEAQLEKSRLLSDRFSAERPKGSFSTLEIQRTEQGDSAMYLCASNTNDQPQHFGDGTRLSIL.

CDR3 DNA (partial): TGTGCCAGCAGCAGAGACAGACCCTCTGGAAACACC. Its protein is CASSRDRPSGNT. The complete CDR3 reads CASSRDRPSGNTIYF. This chain uses TRBV7-2 with TRBJ1-3, with D possibly TRBD1 on 5 matching bases. Read data end 3 residues before the CDR3 end; the end is taken from the germline J gene. V shed 5 bases and J shed 0 bases, with 11 bases lying between them. This CDR3 comprises 15 residues. In germline, CDR1 is SGHTA, CDR2 FQGNSA.

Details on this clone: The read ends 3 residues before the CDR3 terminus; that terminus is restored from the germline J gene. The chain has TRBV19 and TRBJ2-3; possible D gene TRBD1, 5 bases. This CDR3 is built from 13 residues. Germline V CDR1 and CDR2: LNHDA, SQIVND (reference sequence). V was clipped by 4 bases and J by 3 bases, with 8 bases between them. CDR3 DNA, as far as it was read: TGTGCCAGTAGTACAGGGATAACAGATACG. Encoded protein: CASSTGITDT. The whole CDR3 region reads CASSTGITDTQYF.

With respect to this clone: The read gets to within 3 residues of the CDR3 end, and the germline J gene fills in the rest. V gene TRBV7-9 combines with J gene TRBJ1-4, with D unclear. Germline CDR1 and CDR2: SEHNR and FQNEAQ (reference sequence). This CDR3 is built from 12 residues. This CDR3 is CASSLQSSPLFF. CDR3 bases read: TGTGCCAGCAGCTTGCAGTCTTCACCA.

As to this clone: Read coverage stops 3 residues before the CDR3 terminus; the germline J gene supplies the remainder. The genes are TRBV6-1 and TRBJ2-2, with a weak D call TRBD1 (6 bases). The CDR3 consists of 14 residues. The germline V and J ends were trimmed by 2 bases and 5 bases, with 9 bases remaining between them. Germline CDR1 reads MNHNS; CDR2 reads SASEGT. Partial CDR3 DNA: TGTGCCAGCAGTGAACAGGGGATGACCGGGGAG. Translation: CASSEQGMTGE. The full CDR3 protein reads CASSEQGMTGELFF.

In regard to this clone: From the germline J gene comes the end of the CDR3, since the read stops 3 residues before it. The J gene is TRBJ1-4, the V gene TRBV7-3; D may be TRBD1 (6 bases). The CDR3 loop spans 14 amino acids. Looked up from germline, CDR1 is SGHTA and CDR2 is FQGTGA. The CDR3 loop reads CASSQGQLGSPLFF. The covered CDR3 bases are TGTGCCAGCAGCCAGGGACAATTGGGTTCACCA.

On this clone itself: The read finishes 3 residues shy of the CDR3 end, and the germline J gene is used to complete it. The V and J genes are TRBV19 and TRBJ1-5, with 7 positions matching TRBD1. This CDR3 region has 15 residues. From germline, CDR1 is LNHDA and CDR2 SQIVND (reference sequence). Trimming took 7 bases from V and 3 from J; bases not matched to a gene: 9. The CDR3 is CASIDATGNNQPQHF. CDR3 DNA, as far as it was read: TGTGCCAGTATCGATGCGACAGGGAACAATCAGCCC.

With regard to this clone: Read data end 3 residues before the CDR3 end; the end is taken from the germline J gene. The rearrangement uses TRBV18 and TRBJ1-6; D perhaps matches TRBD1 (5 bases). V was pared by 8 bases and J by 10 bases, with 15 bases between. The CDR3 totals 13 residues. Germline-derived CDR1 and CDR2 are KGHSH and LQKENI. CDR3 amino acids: CASAGGVESPLHF. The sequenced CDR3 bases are TGTGCCAGCGCCGGGGGGGTGGAGTCACCC.

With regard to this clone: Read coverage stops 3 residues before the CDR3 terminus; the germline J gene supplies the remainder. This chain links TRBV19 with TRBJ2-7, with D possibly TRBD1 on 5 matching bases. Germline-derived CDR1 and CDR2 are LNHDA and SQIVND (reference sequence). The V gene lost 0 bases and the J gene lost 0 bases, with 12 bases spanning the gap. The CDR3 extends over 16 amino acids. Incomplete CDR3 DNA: TGTGCCAGTAGTATAGATTTGGGGCGGAGCTCCTACGAG. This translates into CASSIDLGRSSYE. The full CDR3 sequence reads CASSIDLGRSSYEQYF.